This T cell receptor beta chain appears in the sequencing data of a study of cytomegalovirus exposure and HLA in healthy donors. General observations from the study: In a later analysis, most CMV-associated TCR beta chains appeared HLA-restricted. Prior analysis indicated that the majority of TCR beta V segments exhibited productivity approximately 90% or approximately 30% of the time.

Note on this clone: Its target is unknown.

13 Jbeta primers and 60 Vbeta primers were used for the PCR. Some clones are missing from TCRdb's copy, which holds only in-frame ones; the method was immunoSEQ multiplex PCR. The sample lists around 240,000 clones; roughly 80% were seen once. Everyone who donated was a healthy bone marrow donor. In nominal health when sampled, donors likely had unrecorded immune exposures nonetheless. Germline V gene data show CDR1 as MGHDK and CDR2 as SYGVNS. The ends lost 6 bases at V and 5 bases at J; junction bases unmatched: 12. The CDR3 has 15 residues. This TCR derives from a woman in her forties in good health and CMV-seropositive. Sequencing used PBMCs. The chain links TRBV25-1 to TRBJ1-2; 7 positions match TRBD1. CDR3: CASRNRGEGTYGYTF. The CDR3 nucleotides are TGTGCCAGCAGGAACAGGGGAGAAGGGACATATGGCTACACCTTC.